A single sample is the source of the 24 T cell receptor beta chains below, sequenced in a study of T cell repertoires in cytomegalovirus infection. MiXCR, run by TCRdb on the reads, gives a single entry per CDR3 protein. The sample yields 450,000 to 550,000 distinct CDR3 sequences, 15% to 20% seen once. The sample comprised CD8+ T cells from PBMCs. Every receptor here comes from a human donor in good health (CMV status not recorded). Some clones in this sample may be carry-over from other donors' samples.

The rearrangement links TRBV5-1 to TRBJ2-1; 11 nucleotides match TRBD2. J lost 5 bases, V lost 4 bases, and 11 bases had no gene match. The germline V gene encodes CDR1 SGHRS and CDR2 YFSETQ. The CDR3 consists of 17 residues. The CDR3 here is CASSLYSSGRPHNEQFF. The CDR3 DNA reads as TGCGCCAGCAGCCTTTATTCTAGCGGGAGGCCCCACAATGAGCAGTTCTTC.

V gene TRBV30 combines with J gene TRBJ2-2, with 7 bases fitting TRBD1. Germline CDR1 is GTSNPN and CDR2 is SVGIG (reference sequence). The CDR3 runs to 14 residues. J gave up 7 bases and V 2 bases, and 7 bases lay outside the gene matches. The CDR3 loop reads CAWSQGVLIGELFF. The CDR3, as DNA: TGTGCCTGGAGTCAGGGGGTGTTGATCGGGGAGCTGTTTTTT.

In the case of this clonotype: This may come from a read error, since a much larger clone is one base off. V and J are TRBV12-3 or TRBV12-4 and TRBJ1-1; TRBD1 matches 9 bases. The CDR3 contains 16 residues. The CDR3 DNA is TGTGCCGGCAGTGAGAGCCGGGACAGGGATAGCACTGAAGCTTTCTTT. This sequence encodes CAGSESRDRDSTEAFF.

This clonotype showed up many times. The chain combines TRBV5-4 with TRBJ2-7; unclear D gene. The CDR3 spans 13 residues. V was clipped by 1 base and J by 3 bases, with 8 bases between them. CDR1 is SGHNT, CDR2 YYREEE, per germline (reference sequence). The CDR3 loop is CASSLPGYYEQYF. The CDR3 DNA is TGTGCCAGCAGCTTGCCGGGCTACTACGAGCAGTACTTC. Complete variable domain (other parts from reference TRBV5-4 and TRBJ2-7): ETGVTQSPTHLIKTRGQQVTLRCSSQSGHNTVSWYQQALGQGPQFIFQYYREEENGRGNFPPRFSGLQFPNYSSELNVNALELDDSALYLCASSLPGYYEQYFGPGTRLTVT.

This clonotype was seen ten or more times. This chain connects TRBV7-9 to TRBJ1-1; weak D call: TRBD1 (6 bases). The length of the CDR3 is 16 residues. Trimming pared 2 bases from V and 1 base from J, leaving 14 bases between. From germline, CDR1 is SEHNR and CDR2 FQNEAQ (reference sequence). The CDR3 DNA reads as TGTGCCAGCAGCTTACCCCGGGACAAGAAGAACACTGAAGCTTTCTTT. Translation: CASSLPRDKKNTEAFF. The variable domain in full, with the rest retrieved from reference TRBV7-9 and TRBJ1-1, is DTGVSQNPRHKITKRGQNVTFRCDPISEHNRLYWYRQTLGQGPEFLTYFQNEAQLEKSRLLSDRFSAERPKGSFSTLEIQRTEQGDSAMYLCASSLPRDKKNTEAFFGQGTRLTVV.

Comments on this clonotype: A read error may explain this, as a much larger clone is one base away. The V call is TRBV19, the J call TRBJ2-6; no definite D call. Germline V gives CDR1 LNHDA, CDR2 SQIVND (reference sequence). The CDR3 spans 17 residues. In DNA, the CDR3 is TGTGCCAGTAGTGTCCCCCGTTCCTCCTCTTGGGCCAACGTCCTGACTTTC. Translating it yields CASSVPRSSSWANVLTF.

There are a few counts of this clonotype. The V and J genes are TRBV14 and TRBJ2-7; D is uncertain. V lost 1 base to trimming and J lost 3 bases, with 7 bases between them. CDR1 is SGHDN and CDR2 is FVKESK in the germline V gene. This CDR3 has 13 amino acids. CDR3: CASSQGVGYEQYF. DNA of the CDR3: TGTGCCAGCAGCCAAGGGGTCGGCTACGAGCAGTACTTC.

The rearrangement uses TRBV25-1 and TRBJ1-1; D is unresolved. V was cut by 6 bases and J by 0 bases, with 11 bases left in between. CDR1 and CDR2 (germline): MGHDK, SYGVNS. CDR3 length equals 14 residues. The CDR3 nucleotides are TGTGCCAGCAGAGATTCTTTTATGAACACTGAAGCTTTCTTT. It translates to CASRDSFMNTEAFF.

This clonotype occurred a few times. The CDR3 loop reads CASSVGRGQVDAEAFF. CDR3 DNA sequence: TGTGCCAGCAGCGTAGGGCGAGGACAGGTTGACGCTGAAGCTTTCTTT. The chain has TRBV9 and TRBJ1-1; 7 bases match TRBD1. V gave up 0 bases and J gave up 6 bases; unmatched junction bases: 11. Looked up from germline, CDR1 is SGDLS and CDR2 is YYNGEE. The CDR3 consists of 16 residues.

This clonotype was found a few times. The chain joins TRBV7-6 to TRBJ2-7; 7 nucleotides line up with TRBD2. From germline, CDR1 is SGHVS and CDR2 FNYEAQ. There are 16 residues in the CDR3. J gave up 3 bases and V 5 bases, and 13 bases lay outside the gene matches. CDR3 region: CASSRSAWGGGYEQYF. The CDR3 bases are TGTGCCAGCAGCCGCTCGGCGTGGGGGGGTGGCTACGAGCAGTACTTC.

CDR3 coding DNA: TGTGCCAGCAGCTTTAGCCGAGGACAGGGTTATAATTCACCCCTCCACTTT. Translated: CASSFSRGQGYNSPLHF. The chain has TRBV5-6 and TRBJ1-6; 8 bases align to TRBD1. Germline V CDR1 and CDR2: SGHDT, YYEEEE. The CDR3 covers 17 residues. V dropped 2 bases and J dropped 4; count of bases not matched to a gene: 8.

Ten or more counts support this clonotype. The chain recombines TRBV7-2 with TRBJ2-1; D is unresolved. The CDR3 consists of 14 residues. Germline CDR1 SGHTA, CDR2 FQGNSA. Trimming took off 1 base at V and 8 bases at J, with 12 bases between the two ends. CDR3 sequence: CASSLELGWYEQFF. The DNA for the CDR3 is TGTGCCAGCAGCTTAGAGCTGGGATGGTATGAGCAGTTCTTC.

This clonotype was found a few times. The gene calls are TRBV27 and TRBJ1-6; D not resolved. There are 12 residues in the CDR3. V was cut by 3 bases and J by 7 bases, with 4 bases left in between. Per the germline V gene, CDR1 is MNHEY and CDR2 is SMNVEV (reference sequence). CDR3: CASSFSNSPLHF. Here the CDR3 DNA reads TGTGCCAGCAGTTTTTCCAATTCACCCCTCCACTTT.

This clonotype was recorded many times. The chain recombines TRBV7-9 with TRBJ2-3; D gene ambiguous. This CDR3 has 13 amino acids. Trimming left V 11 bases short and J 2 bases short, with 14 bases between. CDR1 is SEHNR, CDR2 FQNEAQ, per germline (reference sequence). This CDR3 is CAAERQNTDTQYF. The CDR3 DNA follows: TGTGCCGCGGAGAGGCAGAACACAGATACGCAGTATTTT.

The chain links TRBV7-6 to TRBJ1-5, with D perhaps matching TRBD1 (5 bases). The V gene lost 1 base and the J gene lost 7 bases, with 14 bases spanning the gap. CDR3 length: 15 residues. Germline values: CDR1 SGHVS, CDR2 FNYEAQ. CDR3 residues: CASSLEDSPGQPQHF. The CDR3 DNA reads TGTGCCAGCAGCTTAGAAGACAGTCCCGGACAGCCCCAGCATTTT.

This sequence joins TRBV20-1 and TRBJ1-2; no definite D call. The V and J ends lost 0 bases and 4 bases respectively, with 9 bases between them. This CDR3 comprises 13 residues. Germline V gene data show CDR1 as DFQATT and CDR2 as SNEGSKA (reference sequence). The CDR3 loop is CSARDPDRYGYTF. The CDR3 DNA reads TGCAGTGCTAGAGATCCAGACCGCTATGGCTACACCTTC.

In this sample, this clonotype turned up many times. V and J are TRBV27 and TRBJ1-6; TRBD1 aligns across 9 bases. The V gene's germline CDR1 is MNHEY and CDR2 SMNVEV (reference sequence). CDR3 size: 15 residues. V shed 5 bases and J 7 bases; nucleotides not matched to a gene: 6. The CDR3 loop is CASSDRDRANSPLHF. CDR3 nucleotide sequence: TGTGCCAGCAGTGACCGGGACAGGGCGAATTCACCCCTCCACTTT.

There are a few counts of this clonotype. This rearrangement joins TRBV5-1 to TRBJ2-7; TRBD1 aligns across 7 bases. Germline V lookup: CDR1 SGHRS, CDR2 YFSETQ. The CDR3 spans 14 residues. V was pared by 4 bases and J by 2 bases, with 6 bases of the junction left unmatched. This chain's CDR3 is CASSIYRGTYEQYF. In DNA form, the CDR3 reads TGCGCCAGCAGCATTTACAGGGGCACCTACGAGCAGTACTTC.

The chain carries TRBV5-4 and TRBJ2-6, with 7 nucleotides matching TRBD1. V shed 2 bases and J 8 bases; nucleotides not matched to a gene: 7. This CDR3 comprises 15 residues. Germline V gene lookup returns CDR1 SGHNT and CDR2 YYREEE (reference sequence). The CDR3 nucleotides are TGTGCCAGCAGCTTCGGACAGGTGTTGACCAACGTCCTGACTTTC. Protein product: CASSFGQVLTNVLTF.

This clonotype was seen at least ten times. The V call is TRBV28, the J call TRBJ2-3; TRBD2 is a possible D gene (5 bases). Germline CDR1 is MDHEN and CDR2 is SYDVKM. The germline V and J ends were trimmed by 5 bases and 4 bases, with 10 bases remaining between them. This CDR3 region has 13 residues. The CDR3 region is CASSIEGPDTQYF. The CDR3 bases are TGTGCCAGCAGTATTGAGGGTCCAGATACGCAGTATTTT.

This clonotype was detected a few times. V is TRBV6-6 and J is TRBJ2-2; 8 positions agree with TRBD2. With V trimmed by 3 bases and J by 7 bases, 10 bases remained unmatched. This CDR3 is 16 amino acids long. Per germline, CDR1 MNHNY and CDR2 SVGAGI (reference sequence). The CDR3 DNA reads TGTGCCAGCAGTTATTTATTCAGCGGGAGATACGGGGAGCTGTTTTTT. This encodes CASSYLFSGRYGELFF.

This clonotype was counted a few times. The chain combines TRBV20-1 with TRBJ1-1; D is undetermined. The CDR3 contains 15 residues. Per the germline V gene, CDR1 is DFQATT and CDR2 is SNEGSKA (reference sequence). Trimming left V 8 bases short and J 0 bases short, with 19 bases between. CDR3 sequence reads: CSSQAETPMNTEAFF. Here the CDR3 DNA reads TGCAGTTCCCAGGCGGAGACACCGATGAACACTGAAGCTTTCTTT.

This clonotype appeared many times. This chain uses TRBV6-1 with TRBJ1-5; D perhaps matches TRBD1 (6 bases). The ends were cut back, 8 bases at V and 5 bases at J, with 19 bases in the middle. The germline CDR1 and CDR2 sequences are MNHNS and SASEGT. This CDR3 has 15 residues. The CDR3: CASGYSGQLYQPQHF. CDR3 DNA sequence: TGTGCCAGCGGATATTCTGGACAGCTATATCAGCCCCAGCATTTT.

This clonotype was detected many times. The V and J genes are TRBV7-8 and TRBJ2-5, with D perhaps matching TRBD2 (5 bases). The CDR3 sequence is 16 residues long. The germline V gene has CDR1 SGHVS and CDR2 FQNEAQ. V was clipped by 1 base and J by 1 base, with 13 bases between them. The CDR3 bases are TGTGCCAGCAGCTTAGAGATAGCTCTAGCCCAAGAGACCCAGTACTTC. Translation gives CASSLEIALAQETQYF. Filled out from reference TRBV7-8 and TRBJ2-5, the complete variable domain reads GAGVSQSPRYKVAKRGQDVALRCDPISGHVSLFWYQQALGQGPEFLTYFQNEAQLDKSGLPSDRFFAERPEGSVSTLKIQRTQQEDSAVYLCASSLEIALAQETQYFGPGTRLLVL.